The rows below give T cell receptor beta chains drawn from one sample of a study of siplizumab effects on memory and regulatory T cells. Clones were sequenced by immunoSEQ multiplex PCR, and TCRdb holds only the in-frame ones, with some missing. The sample holds around 100,000 clones, around 90% seen once. Sequenced: non-Treg CD4+ T cells sorted from blood. The source of these receptors is a human donor in good health. CDR3s include the opening cysteine and the closing phenylalanine or tryptophan. The D gene is left open where the match is weak. Rows give clone size only sometimes, using once, few, many, or a class for an expanded clone.

j_gene: TRBJ2-1
abundance: NA
v_gene: TRBV28
d_gene: TRBD1
CDR3aa: CASSWDSGSHNEQFF
CDR3nt: TGTGCCAGCAGTTGGGACAGCGGAAGCCACAATGAGCAGTTCTTC

j_gene: TRBJ1-5
abundance: NA
v_gene: TRBV6-1
d_gene: TRBD1
CDR3aa: CASSVTRGREGYQPQHF
CDR3nt: TGTGCCAGCAGTGTTACCAGGGGGCGCGAAGGGTATCAGCCCCAGCATTTT

j_gene: TRBJ2-5
abundance: NA
v_gene: TRBV28
d_gene: NA
CDR3aa: CASSGPGEANRETQYF
CDR3nt: TGTGCCAGCAGCGGGCCGGGGGAGGCAAATAGAGAGACCCAGTACTTC

j_gene: TRBJ1-3
abundance: NA
v_gene: TRBV30
d_gene: NA
CDR3aa: CAWGHNSGNTIYF
CDR3nt: TGTGCCTGGGGACACAACTCTGGAAACACCATATATTTT

j_gene: TRBJ2-1
abundance: NA
v_gene: TRBV9
d_gene: TRBD2
CDR3aa: CASSVTPGLAGNNEQFF
CDR3nt: TGTGCCAGCAGCGTAACCCCGGGGCTAGCGGGTAACAATGAGCAGTTCTTC

j_gene: TRBJ2-1
abundance: NA
v_gene: TRBV6-4
d_gene: NA
CDR3aa: CASSEQPGTGNEQFF
CDR3nt: TGTGCCAGCAGTGAACAGCCCGGGACCGGCAATGAGCAGTTCTTC

j_gene: TRBJ2-1
abundance: NA
v_gene: TRBV5-4
d_gene: TRBD2
CDR3aa: CASSSVGLGANEQFF
CDR3nt: TGTGCCAGCAGCTCCGTAGGACTAGGCGCCAATGAGCAGTTCTTC

j_gene: TRBJ2-2
abundance: few
v_gene: TRBV7-9
d_gene: NA
CDR3aa: CASSFGITNTGELFF
CDR3nt: TGTGCCAGCAGCTTTGGGATCACGAACACCGGGGAGCTGTTTTTT

j_gene: TRBJ2-5
abundance: NA
v_gene: TRBV15
d_gene: TRBD2
CDR3aa: CATSRDRLAGRTQYF
CDR3nt: TGTGCCACCAGCAGAGATCGGCTAGCGGGAAGAACCCAGTACTTC

j_gene: TRBJ2-1
abundance: NA
v_gene: TRBV29-1
d_gene: TRBD2
CDR3aa: CSVEEVSREGPENEQFF
CDR3nt: TGCAGCGTTGAAGAAGTCTCGCGGGAGGGCCCAGAGAATGAGCAGTTCTTC

j_gene: TRBJ2-1
abundance: NA
v_gene: TRBV19
d_gene: TRBD2
CDR3aa: CASSIKRGGDEQFF
CDR3nt: TGTGCCAGTAGTATTAAGCGGGGCGGGGATGAGCAGTTCTTC

j_gene: TRBJ2-1
abundance: NA
v_gene: TRBV9
d_gene: NA
CDR3aa: CASSVETGSYNEQFF
CDR3nt: TGTGCCAGCAGCGTAGAAACTGGTTCCTACAATGAGCAGTTCTTC

j_gene: TRBJ1-5
abundance: NA
v_gene: TRBV19
d_gene: NA
CDR3aa: CATGPVVGVYGNQPQHF
CDR3nt: TGTGCCACCGGGCCGGTGGTGGGGGTGTATGGCAATCAGCCCCAGCATTTT

j_gene: TRBJ1-3
abundance: NA
v_gene: TRBV21-1
d_gene: NA
CDR3aa: CASSNRQGAVGNTIYF
CDR3nt: TGTGCCAGCAGCAATAGGCAGGGGGCGGTTGGAAACACCATATATTTT

j_gene: TRBJ1-1
abundance: NA
v_gene: TRBV25-1
d_gene: NA
CDR3aa: CASSEGVQNTEAFF
CDR3nt: TGTGCCAGCAGTGAAGGGGTACAGAACACTGAAGCTTTCTTT

j_gene: TRBJ1-2
abundance: NA
v_gene: TRBV7-9
d_gene: NA
CDR3aa: CASRPKVEGYGYTF
CDR3nt: TGTGCCAGCAGACCTAAGGTGGAAGGCTATGGCTACACCTTC

j_gene: TRBJ1-1
abundance: NA
v_gene: TRBV15
d_gene: TRBD1
CDR3aa: CATSRDGTGGLNTEAFF
CDR3nt: TGTGCCACCAGCAGAGATGGGACAGGGGGTTTGAACACTGAAGCTTTCTTT

j_gene: TRBJ2-3
abundance: NA
v_gene: TRBV10-2
d_gene: NA
CDR3aa: CASSEGYPPEYTQYF
CDR3nt: TGCGCCAGCAGTGAAGGCTACCCTCCCGAGTATACGCAGTATTTT

j_gene: TRBJ2-7
abundance: NA
v_gene: TRBV6-1
d_gene: NA
CDR3aa: CASSEPGYEQYF
CDR3nt: TGTGCCAGCAGTGAACCAGGATACGAGCAGTACTTC

j_gene: TRBJ2-1
abundance: NA
v_gene: TRBV5-1
d_gene: TRBD2
CDR3aa: CASSLGTSGNYNEQFF
CDR3nt: TGCGCCAGCAGCTTGGGGACTAGCGGTAACTACAATGAGCAGTTCTTC

j_gene: TRBJ1-5
abundance: NA
v_gene: TRBV19
d_gene: NA
CDR3aa: CASSIPGGWSQHF
CDR3nt: TGTGCCAGTAGTATTCCGGGGGGCTGGTCCCAGCATTTT

j_gene: TRBJ2-1
abundance: NA
v_gene: TRBV5-1
d_gene: TRBD2
CDR3aa: CASSLLGGLAGEENEQFF
CDR3nt: TGCGCCAGCAGCTTGTTAGGGGGGTTAGCGGGAGAGGAGAATGAGCAGTTCTTC

j_gene: TRBJ1-1
abundance: NA
v_gene: TRBV5-6
d_gene: TRBD1
CDR3aa: CASFQVGTGVEAFF
CDR3nt: TGTGCCAGCTTCCAGGTGGGTACAGGGGTTGAAGCTTTCTTT

j_gene: TRBJ1-1
abundance: NA
v_gene: TRBV4-1
d_gene: NA
CDR3aa: CASSQAFRTGRNTEAFF
CDR3nt: TGCGCCAGCAGCCAAGCGTTCCGAACCGGACGGAACACTGAAGCTTTCTTT